Below, 24 T cell receptor beta chains from the same sample are listed, as sequenced in a study of T cell responses to AZD1222 COVID-19 vaccine. Repertoires were generated with immunoSEQ multiplex PCR, while TCRdb's copy carries only in-frame clones and drops some. The table includes roughly 180,000 clones, approximately 91% detected once. The sample was peripheral blood, taken on day 0 of AZD1222 vaccination. All receptors come from an adult in good health.

This clone was seen only once. The genes are TRBV11-2 and TRBJ2-7, with TRBD1 identical over 9 bases. V was pared by 1 base and J by 2 bases, with 3 bases of the junction left unmatched. The V gene's germline CDR1 is SGHAT and CDR2 FQNNGV. The CDR3 totals 15 residues. The CDR3, as DNA: TGTGCCAGCAGCTTAGTAGGGGACAGGGCCTACGAGCAGTACTTC. It yields the protein CASSLVGDRAYEQYF.

Only one count was recorded for this clone. V is TRBV28 and J is TRBJ2-7; D possibly corresponds to TRBD1 (6 bases). This CDR3 is built from 15 residues. The germline V gene encodes CDR1 MDHEN and CDR2 SYDVKM. V lost 2 bases and J 5 bases, leaving 16 bases between the germline ends. CDR3 amino acids: CASSLSHNRDHEQYF. Here the CDR3 DNA reads TGTGCCAGCAGTTTAAGTCATAACAGGGACCACGAGCAGTACTTC.

This chain uses TRBV12-1 with TRBJ1-5; the table's TRBD1 call for D was not verified on the DNA. TRBV12-1 is flagged as a pseudogene. The CDR3 is 16 amino acids. The CDR3 loop is CASSFGVRGYGQPQHF. Here the CDR3 DNA reads TGTGCCAGCAGCTTTGGGGTCAGGGGATACGGCCAGCCCCAGCATTTT.

This chain joins TRBV28 and TRBJ2-3; D uncertain. The germline CDR1 and CDR2 sequences are MDHEN and SYDVKM. Trimming took off 2 bases at V and 1 base at J, with 1 base between the two ends. This CDR3 contains 12 residues. The CDR3 protein is CASSLRTDTQYF. For the CDR3, the DNA is TGTGCCAGCAGTTTACGCACAGATACGCAGTATTTT. Together with reference TRBV28 and TRBJ2-3, the CDR3 gives the full variable domain: DVKVTQSSRYLVKRTGEKVFLECVQDMDHENMFWYRQDPGLGLRLIYFSYDVKMKEKGDIPEGYSVSREKKERFSLILESASTNQTSMYLCASSLRTDTQYFGPGTRLTVL.

This chain joins TRBV28 and TRBJ2-7; either TRBD1 or TRBD2 may fit D (5 bases each). The CDR3 spans 14 residues. V was cut by 6 bases and J by 2 bases, with 14 bases left in between. Germline V gene data show CDR1 as MDHEN and CDR2 as SYDVKM. DNA of the CDR3: TGTGCCAGCAGACCCACCGGGACCGCCTACGAGCAGTACTTC. Its protein product is CASRPTGTAYEQYF.

This clone was recorded only once. The chain uses TRBV6-2 or TRBV6-3 and TRBJ2-4, with 13 bases matching TRBD2. CDR1 and CDR2 from the germline V gene are MNHEY and SVGEGT. The CDR3 consists of 20 residues. The V and J ends lost 6 bases and 3 bases, in that order; junction bases with no gene match: 17. CDR3 in amino acids: CASSPDFRTSGRIDKNIQYF. The CDR3 coding sequence is TGTGCCAGCAGCCCCGATTTCCGGACTAGCGGGAGAATTGACAAAAACATTCAGTACTTC.

The rearrangement links TRBV10-1 to TRBJ1-3; D is perhaps TRBD1 (5 bases). The germline CDR1 and CDR2 sequences are WNHNN and SYGVQD (reference sequence). Trimming left V 0 bases short and J 7 bases short, with 10 bases between. The CDR3 length is 14 residues. Here the CDR3 DNA reads TGCGCCAGCAGTGAGTCGGGGGATGTGAACACCATATATTTT. It encodes CASSESGDVNTIYF.

V is TRBV9 and J is TRBJ1-4; 7 bases line up with TRBD1. The CDR3 is made up of 15 amino acids. The ends lost 4 bases at V and 3 bases at J; junction bases unmatched: 6. Germline-derived CDR1 and CDR2 are SGDLS and YYNGEE. In DNA, the CDR3 is TGTGCCAGCAGCCCAACCGGGACAGCTAATGAAAAACTGTTTTTT. Protein: CASSPTGTANEKLFF.

This clone was counted once. The V and J genes are TRBV5-8 and TRBJ1-5, with D uncertain. Trimming stripped 0 bases from V and 3 bases from J, with 10 bases between. This CDR3 is built from 15 residues. The germline V gene encodes CDR1 SGHTS and CDR2 YDEGEE. The CDR3 reads CASSLVSGVNQPQHF. CDR3 nucleotide sequence: TGTGCCAGCAGCTTGGTCAGCGGGGTCAATCAGCCCCAGCATTTT.

J is TRBJ1-3 and V is TRBV29-1; D is possibly TRBD1 (6 bases). CDR1 SQVTM and CDR2 ANQGSEA come from the germline V gene. V was shortened by 5 bases and J by 10 bases, with 12 bases between the two germline ends. There are 11 residues in the CDR3. The CDR3 protein is CSVPTGGTIYF. CDR3 DNA sequence: TGCAGCGTTCCGACAGGAGGGACCATATATTTT.

This clone was counted only a few times. The gene calls are TRBV5-6 and TRBJ1-6, with unresolved D. Between the trimmed V and J ends, which lost 3 bases and 7 bases, there was a span of 8 bases. The CDR3 sequence is 13 residues long. The V gene's germline CDR1 is SGHDT and CDR2 YYEEEE. The CDR3: CASSSNPNSPLHF. In DNA, the CDR3 is TGTGCCAGCAGCTCCAATCCGAATTCACCCCTCCACTTT.

CDR3 residues: CASSQEGASSGNTIYF. The DNA of the CDR3 is TGTGCCAGCAGCCAAGAAGGCGCATCCTCTGGAAACACCATATATTTT. The rearrangement uses TRBV4-2 and TRBJ1-3; D is unclear. Trimming left V 0 bases short and J 0 bases short, with 9 bases between. The CDR3 totals 16 residues. Per the germline V gene, CDR1 is LGHNA and CDR2 is YNFKEQ.

The CDR3, as DNA: TGCGCCAGCAGTGAGTGGGCCTCCTTCTGTTTCAACTCCTACAATGAGCAGTTCTTC. Protein product: CASSEWASFCFNSYNEQFF. The rearrangement links TRBV10-1 to TRBJ2-1, with D unresolved. With 1 base removed from V and 0 bases from J, the gap between germline ends came to 19 bases. The CDR3 has 19 amino acids. Germline V CDR1 and CDR2: WNHNN, SYGVQD (reference sequence).

Of note for this clone: Its ends do not fully match the called genes, so a read error is possible. V and J are TRBV10-3 and TRBJ1-6, with TRBD1 matching over 9 bases. The CDR3 is 15 amino acids. Germline CDR1 ENHRY, CDR2 SYGVKD. The CDR3 region has the DNA TGTGCCATAAGTGAAGCCGGGACAGGGAGGACACCCCTCCACTTT. Its protein product is CAISEAGTGRTPLHF.

V gene TRBV4-1 combines with J gene TRBJ2-5; 8 nucleotides line up with TRBD2. CDR3 length: 16 residues. The germline V gene has CDR1 MGHRA and CDR2 YSYEKL. J gave up 0 bases and V 1 base, and 4 bases lay outside the gene matches. CDR3 sequence reads: CASSQGTSPYQETQYF. DNA for the CDR3: TGCGCCAGCAGCCAAGGGACTAGCCCGTACCAAGAGACCCAGTACTTC.

V and J are TRBV13 and TRBJ1-1, with D tentatively TRBD1 (5 bases). Trimming took off 4 bases at V and 7 bases at J, with 10 bases between the two ends. The V gene's germline CDR1 is PRHDT and CDR2 FYEKMQ (reference sequence). The CDR3 extends over 12 amino acids. The CDR3 nucleotides read TGTGCCAGCAGCTCATCGGGGGGTGAAGCTTTCTTT. This gives the protein CASSSSGGEAFF.

The chain carries TRBV4-1 and TRBJ1-6; no firm D call. Trimming left V 3 bases short and J 5 bases short, with 17 bases between. The CDR3 consists of 17 residues. Germline V gene data show CDR1 as MGHRA and CDR2 as YSYEKL. DNA of the CDR3: TGCGCCAGCAGCCACCCTCGGACGGCGGAGGATAATTCACCCCTCCACTTT. Protein sequence: CASSHPRTAEDNSPLHF.

This chain joins TRBV7-8 and TRBJ1-2; 9 bases are shared with TRBD1. The CDR3 contains 15 residues. The germline CDR1 and CDR2 sequences are SGHVS and FQNEAQ. V lost 6 bases to trimming and J lost 5 bases; unmatched junction nucleotides: 10. The CDR3 loop reads CASSLEETGGYGYTF. For the CDR3, the DNA is TGTGCCAGCAGTCTTGAAGAGACAGGGGGGTATGGCTACACCTTC.

V and J are TRBV9 and TRBJ1-5, with D perhaps TRBD1 (5 bases). The CDR3 extends over 15 amino acids. V lost 0 bases, J lost 8 bases, and 15 bases lay in between. Germline values: CDR1 SGDLS, CDR2 YYNGEE. CDR3: CASSVEGAGLEPQHF. CDR3 DNA: TGTGCCAGCAGCGTAGAAGGAGCAGGGCTTGAGCCCCAGCATTTT.

V is TRBV9 and J is TRBJ1-3; D unresolved. The V gene's germline CDR1 is SGDLS and CDR2 YYNGEE. Trimming stripped 3 bases from V and 1 base from J, with 11 bases between. CDR3 length equals 15 residues. CDR3 in DNA: TGTGCCAGCAGCGCTGAGGGTAGGTCTGGAAACACCATATATTTT. The encoded protein is CASSAEGRSGNTIYF.

V is TRBV12-3 or TRBV12-4 and J is TRBJ1-4; D unclear. The CDR3 is made up of 11 amino acids. V was pared by 5 bases and J by 7 bases, with 5 bases between. CDR3 region: CASSTLEKLFF. For the CDR3, the DNA is TGTGCCAGCAGTACGCTTGAAAAACTGTTTTTT.

J is TRBJ2-7 and V is TRBV6-5; TRBD1 is a possible D gene (8 bases). CDR3 size: 16 residues. Trimming took off 2 bases at V and 2 bases at J, with 16 bases between the two ends. Germline values: CDR1 MNHEY, CDR2 SVGAGI. CDR3 sequence: CASSYPGGGSTYEQYF. The DNA of the CDR3 is TGTGCCAGCAGTTACCCAGGGGGCGGGAGTACCTACGAGCAGTACTTC.

V and J are TRBV11-2 and TRBJ1-2; D unresolved. V lost 1 base, J lost 5 bases, and 11 bases lay in between. The CDR3 has 14 residues. Germline V lookup: CDR1 SGHAT, CDR2 FQNNGV. The CDR3: CASSLGFTAYGYTF. For the CDR3, the DNA is TGTGCCAGCAGCTTAGGGTTTACGGCTTATGGCTACACCTTC.

V usage is TRBV10-3 and J usage is TRBJ2-2, with TRBD1 as a possible D gene (5 bases). The length of the CDR3 is 16 residues. Germline V gives CDR1 ENHRY, CDR2 SYGVKD. V lost 2 bases and J lost 0, with 10 bases in between. The CDR3 DNA follows: TGTGCCATCAGTGAGAAAAGGGGATCGAACACCGGGGAGCTGTTTTTT. Translated: CAISEKRGSNTGELFF.